Listed below are T cell receptor beta chains from one sample, sequenced in a study of T cell repertoires in cytomegalovirus infection. TCRdb reprocessed the reads with MiXCR, giving one entry per CDR3 protein. The sample lists about 440,000 distinct CDR3 sequences, approximately 33% occurring once. The specimen sequenced was PBMCs. These receptor sequences come from a human donor in good health (CMV status not recorded). Some clones in this sample may be carry-over from other donors' samples. Both conserved end residues are part of each CDR3. Each record gives: J gene, V gene, D gene, clone size, CDR3 DNA, CDR3 protein. D genes are given only for firm matches. Clone size is shown for a subset of rows, as once, few, many or a class of expanded clone.

j_gene: TRBJ2-7; v_gene: TRBV7-2; d_gene: -; abundance: many; CDR3nt: TGTGCCAGCAGCTTAGTCGCAGTCTCCTACGAGCAGTACTTC; CDR3aa: CASSLVAVSYEQYF
j_gene: TRBJ1-6; v_gene: TRBV28; d_gene: -; abundance: few; CDR3nt: TGTGCCAGCAGTTTCGGGCGCTTCTTTGGGAATTCACCCCTCCACTTT; CDR3aa: CASSFGRFFGNSPLHF
j_gene: TRBJ2-7; v_gene: TRBV7-2; d_gene: -; abundance: many; CDR3nt: TGTGCCAGCAGCTTAGCGCTTCAGGGGGGGGAGCAGTACTTC; CDR3aa: CASSLALQGGEQYF
j_gene: TRBJ2-3; v_gene: TRBV19; d_gene: -; abundance: -; CDR3nt: TGTGCCAGTAGTCGGGGATATAGCACAGATACGCAGTATTTT; CDR3aa: CASSRGYSTDTQYF
j_gene: TRBJ2-3; v_gene: TRBV19; d_gene: -; abundance: -; CDR3nt: TGTGCCAGTAGGGCGGGGGCCTACACAGATACGCAGTATTTT; CDR3aa: CASRAGAYTDTQYF
j_gene: TRBJ2-7; v_gene: TRBV7-8; d_gene: -; abundance: many; CDR3nt: TGTGCCAGCAGCTTAATGTCAAGGAGGGAATACGAGCAGTACTTC; CDR3aa: CASSLMSRREYEQYF
j_gene: TRBJ1-3; v_gene: TRBV4-1; d_gene: TRBD1; abundance: -; CDR3nt: TGTGCCAGCAGCCAACTACAGGGGGCCTCTGGAAACACCATATATTTT; CDR3aa: CASSQLQGASGNTIYF
j_gene: TRBJ1-1; v_gene: TRBV7-9; d_gene: -; abundance: few; CDR3nt: TGTGCCAGCAGCCCCACGGGGATGAACACTGAAGCTTTCTTT; CDR3aa: CASSPTGMNTEAFF
j_gene: TRBJ1-5; v_gene: TRBV6-1; d_gene: -; abundance: once; CDR3nt: TGTGCCAGCAGTGAAGTCCCTTCCGGAGTGGGGCATAATCAGCCCCAGCATTTT; CDR3aa: CASSEVPSGVGHNQPQHF
j_gene: TRBJ2-7; v_gene: TRBV7-2; d_gene: -; abundance: many; CDR3nt: TGTGCCAGCAGCTTAGTTGGGCACTACGAGCAGTACTTC; CDR3aa: CASSLVGHYEQYF
j_gene: TRBJ2-5; v_gene: TRBV20-1; d_gene: -; abundance: few; CDR3nt: TGCAGTGCTAGAGCGGGACACGTCCAAGAGACCCAGTACTTC; CDR3aa: CSARAGHVQETQYF
j_gene: TRBJ1-5; v_gene: TRBV7-2; d_gene: TRBD1; abundance: -; CDR3nt: TGTGCCAGCAGCTCCGACAGGGTACATCCCCAGCATTTT; CDR3aa: CASSSDRVHPQHF
j_gene: TRBJ2-1; v_gene: TRBV3-1; d_gene: TRBD2; abundance: -; CDR3nt: TGTGCCAGCAGCCAAGGAGAAGCGGGAACTAATGAGCAGTTCTTC; CDR3aa: CASSQGEAGTNEQFF
j_gene: TRBJ2-1; v_gene: TRBV7-9; d_gene: -; abundance: many; CDR3nt: TGTGCCAGCAGCTCGTCTCGAGGGCAGTTCTTC; CDR3aa: CASSSSRGQFF
j_gene: TRBJ1-1; v_gene: TRBV6-5; d_gene: TRBD1; abundance: few; CDR3nt: TGTGCCAGCAGTTACTCGGACAGGGGGTGGGCTGAAGCTTTCTTT; CDR3aa: CASSYSDRGWAEAFF
j_gene: TRBJ2-5; v_gene: TRBV12-3/TRBV12-4; d_gene: -; abundance: -; CDR3nt: TGTGCCAGCACCACCGCCAGACGGCAAGAGACCCAGTACTTC; CDR3aa: CASTTARRQETQYF
j_gene: TRBJ2-2; v_gene: TRBV15; d_gene: -; abundance: few; CDR3nt: TGTGCCACCAGCATCACCCTCGGGGCCGGGGAGCTGTTTTTT; CDR3aa: CATSITLGAGELFF
j_gene: TRBJ1-5; v_gene: TRBV28; d_gene: TRBD1; abundance: few; CDR3nt: TGTGCCAGCAGAACCTACCAGGGACAGGGAAATCAGCCCCAGCATTTT; CDR3aa: CASRTYQGQGNQPQHF
j_gene: TRBJ2-5; v_gene: TRBV5-4; d_gene: TRBD1; abundance: few; CDR3nt: TGTGCCAGCAGCTCAGTAACCGACAGGGAGTTAGGGACCCAGTACTTC; CDR3aa: CASSSVTDRELGTQYF
j_gene: TRBJ2-5; v_gene: TRBV7-8; d_gene: -; abundance: many; CDR3nt: TGTGCCAGCAGCTTATGGAGTGAAGAGACCCAGTACTTC; CDR3aa: CASSLWSEETQYF
j_gene: TRBJ1-2; v_gene: TRBV27; d_gene: TRBD1; abundance: -; CDR3nt: TGTGCCAGCAGTCCAACAGGGGCAGGAAACTATGGCTACACCTTC; CDR3aa: CASSPTGAGNYGYTF
j_gene: TRBJ2-7; v_gene: TRBV6-5; d_gene: TRBD1; abundance: -; CDR3nt: TGTGCCAGCAGTTACAGGGGGCGCGAGCAGTACTTC; CDR3aa: CASSYRGREQYF
j_gene: TRBJ1-1; v_gene: TRBV7-8; d_gene: -; abundance: many; CDR3nt: TGTGCCAGCAGCTCCCATCTGAAAGGGAACACTGAAGCTTTCTTT; CDR3aa: CASSSHLKGNTEAFF
j_gene: TRBJ2-7; v_gene: TRBV24-1; d_gene: -; abundance: many; CDR3nt: TGTGCCACCAGTGATCCCACTGACCCAAGGTCCTCCTACGAGCAGTACTTC; CDR3aa: CATSDPTDPRSSYEQYF
j_gene: TRBJ2-3; v_gene: TRBV10-1; d_gene: TRBD2; abundance: -; CDR3nt: TGCGCCAGCAGTGACACTAGCGCAGATACGCAGTATTTT; CDR3aa: CASSDTSADTQYF
j_gene: TRBJ2-7; v_gene: TRBV5-4; d_gene: -; abundance: few; CDR3nt: TGTGCCAGCAGCTTGGAAAGGGGCGCCTACGAGCAGTACTTC; CDR3aa: CASSLERGAYEQYF
j_gene: TRBJ1-6; v_gene: TRBV5-4; d_gene: -; abundance: -; CDR3nt: TGTGCCAGCAGCCTAGGAGACGGCGCTAATTCACCCCTCCACTTT; CDR3aa: CASSLGDGANSPLHF
j_gene: TRBJ2-7; v_gene: TRBV20-1; d_gene: -; abundance: -; CDR3nt: TGCAGTGCTAGTTCGGGAAAAAGCTCCTACGAGCAGTACTTC; CDR3aa: CSASSGKSSYEQYF
j_gene: TRBJ1-1; v_gene: TRBV7-2; d_gene: -; abundance: -; CDR3nt: TGTGCCAGCAGCCCCAGGACAACCATGAACACTGAAGCTTTCTTT; CDR3aa: CASSPRTTMNTEAFF
j_gene: TRBJ2-7; v_gene: TRBV5-1; d_gene: TRBD2; abundance: few; CDR3nt: TGCGCCAGCAGCGGACTAGCGGACGAGCAGTACTTC; CDR3aa: CASSGLADEQYF
j_gene: TRBJ2-2; v_gene: TRBV9; d_gene: TRBD1; abundance: -; CDR3nt: TGTGCCAGCAGCTTGGGGACAGGGGACACCGGGGAGCTGTTTTTT; CDR3aa: CASSLGTGDTGELFF
j_gene: TRBJ1-5; v_gene: TRBV27; d_gene: -; abundance: -; CDR3nt: TGTGCCAGCAGTTTATATGACCCCTTAAATAATCAGCCCCAGCATTTT; CDR3aa: CASSLYDPLNNQPQHF
j_gene: TRBJ2-7; v_gene: TRBV7-2; d_gene: TRBD1; abundance: few; CDR3nt: TGTGCCAGCAGCCCAGACTCCGGGACAGACGAGCAGTACTTC; CDR3aa: CASSPDSGTDEQYF
j_gene: TRBJ2-7; v_gene: TRBV18; d_gene: -; abundance: many; CDR3nt: TGTGCCAGCTCACAACAGAGCTACGAGCAGTACTTC; CDR3aa: CASSQQSYEQYF
j_gene: TRBJ1-2; v_gene: TRBV7-9; d_gene: -; abundance: few; CDR3nt: TGTGCCAGCAGCTTAGATGGGACCTCAGGGTACTACACCTTC; CDR3aa: CASSLDGTSGYYTF
j_gene: TRBJ2-1; v_gene: TRBV7-2; d_gene: TRBD1; abundance: few; CDR3nt: TGTGCCAGCAGCCCCCCAGGACAGGGAAGGTTAGAGCAGTTCTTC; CDR3aa: CASSPPGQGRLEQFF
j_gene: TRBJ1-1; v_gene: TRBV7-2; d_gene: -; abundance: many; CDR3nt: TGTGCCAGCACCCTGGGACCCCGAGAAGCTTTCTTT; CDR3aa: CASTLGPREAFF
j_gene: TRBJ1-4; v_gene: TRBV4-1; d_gene: TRBD1; abundance: few; CDR3nt: TGCGCCAGCAGCCAATTGACAGGGGGGAATGAAAAACTGTTTTTT; CDR3aa: CASSQLTGGNEKLFF
j_gene: TRBJ2-1; v_gene: TRBV7-6; d_gene: -; abundance: -; CDR3nt: TGTGCCAGCAGCCGGGGGACAGCACAGTTCTTC; CDR3aa: CASSRGTAQFF
j_gene: TRBJ2-1; v_gene: TRBV14; d_gene: -; abundance: -; CDR3nt: TGTGCCAGCAGCCAAGTGTCGTTTTGGGATGAGCAGTTCTTC; CDR3aa: CASSQVSFWDEQFF
j_gene: TRBJ1-5; v_gene: TRBV6-6; d_gene: TRBD1; abundance: few; CDR3nt: TGTGCCAGCAGTCGTGACAGGGGCGATGGCAATCAGCCCCAGCATTTT; CDR3aa: CASSRDRGDGNQPQHF
j_gene: TRBJ1-1; v_gene: TRBV7-8; d_gene: -; abundance: many; CDR3nt: TGTGCCAGCATCCTTACGACAGCTACGGGCCACACTGAAGCTTTCTTT; CDR3aa: CASILTTATGHTEAFF
j_gene: TRBJ1-6; v_gene: TRBV19; d_gene: -; abundance: few; CDR3nt: TGTGCCAGTAGTATGGGGACGACCAATTCACCCCTCCACTTT; CDR3aa: CASSMGTTNSPLHF
j_gene: TRBJ1-5; v_gene: TRBV6-8; d_gene: -; abundance: few; CDR3nt: TGTGCCAGTGGGGTGGGAAGCAATCAGCCCCAGCATTTT; CDR3aa: CASGVGSNQPQHF
j_gene: TRBJ2-2; v_gene: TRBV2; d_gene: -; abundance: -; CDR3nt: TGTGCCAGCAAGCCCTCGGAGGAGGGGACCGGGGAGCTGTTTTTT; CDR3aa: CASKPSEEGTGELFF
j_gene: TRBJ2-7; v_gene: TRBV7-2; d_gene: -; abundance: many; CDR3nt: TGTGCCAGCAGCTTAGATCTGGGGAATTTCTACGAGCAGTACTTC; CDR3aa: CASSLDLGNFYEQYF
j_gene: TRBJ1-1; v_gene: TRBV2; d_gene: -; abundance: few; CDR3nt: TGTGCCAGCAGAGGGAAGACTGAAGCTTTCTTT; CDR3aa: CASRGKTEAFF
j_gene: TRBJ1-4; v_gene: TRBV4-1; d_gene: -; abundance: once; CDR3nt: TGCGCCAGCAGCCAAGGGACACTTAATGAACAACTGTTTTTT; CDR3aa: CASSQGTLNEQLFF
j_gene: TRBJ1-1; v_gene: TRBV5-5; d_gene: TRBD1; abundance: -; CDR3nt: TGTGCCAGCAGCTTAGGACAGGGGGCGATAACTGAAGCTTTCTTT; CDR3aa: CASSLGQGAITEAFF
j_gene: TRBJ1-2; v_gene: TRBV6-2/TRBV6-3; d_gene: -; abundance: -; CDR3nt: TGTGCCAGCAGTCGGGACGGGACTAACTATGGCTACACCTTC; CDR3aa: CASSRDGTNYGYTF
j_gene: TRBJ2-1; v_gene: TRBV7-2; d_gene: -; abundance: -; CDR3nt: TGTGCCAGCAGCAGGGGCGGGACCTCCGCGGCCTCGGGGAAGCAGTTCTTC; CDR3aa: CASSRGGTSAASGKQFF
j_gene: TRBJ2-1; v_gene: TRBV7-9; d_gene: -; abundance: -; CDR3nt: TGTTCCAGCAGCTTCTACCAGGGAGGTTCGGAGGAGCAGTTCTTC; CDR3aa: CSSSFYQGGSEEQFF
j_gene: TRBJ2-5; v_gene: TRBV5-4; d_gene: TRBD1; abundance: -; CDR3nt: TGTGCCAGCAGCTATCCAGGGGGCCGGCAAGAGACCCAGTACTTC; CDR3aa: CASSYPGGRQETQYF